Listed below are T cell receptor beta chains from one sample, sequenced in a study of CD8 T cells in ankylosing spondylitis. TCRdb reprocessed the 5' RACE reads with MiXCR, giving one entry per CDR3 protein. The profile shows about 500,000 distinct CDR3 sequences, about 5% of them singletons. Sequencing used blood, either unsorted or a sorted T cell fraction (not recorded which). All receptors derive from a male donor with ankylosing spondylitis. Both conserved end residues are part of each CDR3. D genes are given only for firm matches. Not every row has a clone size; where given, it reads once, few, many or a size class.

D gene: -; V gene: TRBV12-3/TRBV12-4; J gene: TRBJ2-2; clone size: many; CDR3 DNA: TGTGCCAGCAGGGGGATCCGAGGGGCCGGGGAGCTGTTTTTT; CDR3 protein: CASRGIRGAGELFF
D gene: -; V gene: TRBV15; J gene: TRBJ1-6; clone size: many; CDR3 DNA: TGTGCCACCAGCAGAGTACAGGGTTTCAATTCACCCCTCCACTTT; CDR3 protein: CATSRVQGFNSPLHF
D gene: TRBD2; V gene: TRBV7-2; J gene: TRBJ2-3; clone size: many; CDR3 DNA: TGTGCCAGCAGCGTAGCGGGGGACTCTAGCACAGATACGCAGTATTTT; CDR3 protein: CASSVAGDSSTDTQYF
D gene: -; V gene: TRBV9; J gene: TRBJ2-3; clone size: few; CDR3 DNA: TGTGCCAGCAGCGTAGCCCCAGTTAGCACAGATACGCAGTATTTT; CDR3 protein: CASSVAPVSTDTQYF
D gene: -; V gene: TRBV20-1; J gene: TRBJ1-2; clone size: few; CDR3 DNA: TGCAGTGCGAGAAAGACAGCTAACTATGGCTACACCTTC; CDR3 protein: CSARKTANYGYTF
D gene: TRBD1; V gene: TRBV7-8; J gene: TRBJ1-5; clone size: many; CDR3 DNA: TGTGCCAGCAGCTTAGTTAGGACAGGGCCGTTGAGCAATCAGCCCCAGCATTTT; CDR3 protein: CASSLVRTGPLSNQPQHF
D gene: TRBD1; V gene: TRBV4-3; J gene: TRBJ2-4; clone size: -; CDR3 DNA: TGCGCCAGCAGCCAAAGTAGTAAGGGGGCGAGCAAAAACATTCAGTACTTC; CDR3 protein: CASSQSSKGASKNIQYF
D gene: TRBD1; V gene: TRBV20-1; J gene: TRBJ1-2; clone size: many; CDR3 DNA: TGCAGTGCTCCCCCGGTAGGGGGCGCTAACTATGGCTACACCTTC; CDR3 protein: CSAPPVGGANYGYTF
D gene: -; V gene: TRBV3-1; J gene: TRBJ1-2; clone size: many; CDR3 DNA: TGTGCCAGCAGCACTACAGGTTCTAAAATCCTTGGCTACACCTTC; CDR3 protein: CASSTTGSKILGYTF
D gene: -; V gene: TRBV5-5; J gene: TRBJ1-2; clone size: many; CDR3 DNA: TGTGCCAGCAGAACACAGAACTTTAACTATGGCTACACCTTC; CDR3 protein: CASRTQNFNYGYTF
D gene: -; V gene: TRBV5-5; J gene: TRBJ1-1; clone size: -; CDR3 DNA: TGTGCCAGCAGCCCTGGGGGCAGGGGCTCTGAAGCTTTCTTT; CDR3 protein: CASSPGGRGSEAFF
D gene: TRBD1; V gene: TRBV7-2; J gene: TRBJ2-3; clone size: many; CDR3 DNA: TGTGCCAGCAGCCAGATTCGGACAGGGGCCACAGATACGCAGTATTTT; CDR3 protein: CASSQIRTGATDTQYF
D gene: -; V gene: TRBV6-2/TRBV6-3; J gene: TRBJ2-7; clone size: many; CDR3 DNA: TGTGCCAGCGAGGAGAAGGGTCCACTATTCCACGAGCAGTACTTC; CDR3 protein: CASEEKGPLFHEQYF
D gene: TRBD1; V gene: TRBV12-3/TRBV12-4; J gene: TRBJ2-5; clone size: few; CDR3 DNA: TGTGCCAGCAGTTTGGCACAGGGGGCCGTCGGGGATGGGAAAGAGACCCAGTACTTC; CDR3 protein: CASSLAQGAVGDGKETQYF
D gene: TRBD1; V gene: TRBV11-3; J gene: TRBJ2-1; clone size: few; CDR3 DNA: TGTGCCAGCAGCCCAGGACAGGGGAACAATGAGCAGTTCTTC; CDR3 protein: CASSPGQGNNEQFF
D gene: TRBD2; V gene: TRBV27; J gene: TRBJ2-7; clone size: many; CDR3 DNA: TGTGCCAGCAGTTTATACCACGCCCAGCGACTAGCGGCGGATGTCATAAGCTCCTACGAGCAGTACTTC; CDR3 protein: CASSLYHAQRLAADVISSYEQYF
D gene: TRBD1; V gene: TRBV24-1; J gene: TRBJ1-1; clone size: many; CDR3 DNA: TGTGCCACTTTTCTCACGACGCAGGGGGGAACTGAAGCTTTCTTT; CDR3 protein: CATFLTTQGGTEAFF
D gene: TRBD1; V gene: TRBV24-1; J gene: TRBJ1-2; clone size: many; CDR3 DNA: TGTGCCACCAGTGACCCGGACAGGGTACGTGGCTACACCTTC; CDR3 protein: CATSDPDRVRGYTF
D gene: TRBD2; V gene: TRBV11-2; J gene: TRBJ2-5; clone size: -; CDR3 DNA: TGTGCCAGCAGCTTAGGGGGACTAGCTCGAGAGACCCAGTACTTC; CDR3 protein: CASSLGGLARETQYF
D gene: TRBD2; V gene: TRBV12-3/TRBV12-4; J gene: TRBJ2-5; clone size: few; CDR3 DNA: TGTGCCAGCAGGCGGCACCTCCGGGGGGAAGAGACCCAGTACTTC; CDR3 protein: CASRRHLRGEETQYF